This T cell receptor beta chain was sequenced for a study of T cell responses to AZD1222 COVID-19 vaccine. The table came from immunoSEQ multiplex PCR; TCRdb's copy has only in-frame clones and leaves some out. The table records 100,000 or so clones, 85% to 90% of them present only once. General study findings and limits: CD4 TCRs associated with vaccination spanned spike, dominating at 160-218 and 743-854. Epitopes outside B.1.351 and B.1.1.7 mutated regions reportedly drew nearly half of spike TCRs. In a largely white British group with more females than males, clonal diversity was possibly underestimated.

Trimming stripped 0 bases from V and 4 bases from J, with 10 bases between. Germline CDR1 reads LNHNV; CDR2 reads YYDKDF (reference sequence). The CDR3 runs 14 residues. In regard to this clone: Its antigen is still unknown.

The V and J genes are TRBV15 and TRBJ2-7, with D tentatively TRBD2 (6 bases). This sample comprised peripheral blood, obtained on day 0 of AZD1222 vaccination. This clonotype originated in an adult in good health. CDR3 protein: CATSRDLGGYEQYF. In nucleotides, the CDR3 is TGTGCCACCAGCAGAGATTTGGGGGGATACGAGCAGTACTTC.